These 12 T cell receptor beta chains were all obtained from the same sample, sequenced in a study of blood T cell repertoires in COVID-19. Data came from immunoSEQ multiplex PCR; TCRdb stores just in-frame clones and leaves some out. This sample has 100,000 to 120,000 clones; around nine tenths occur once, and the top ten carry more than 4%. The sample taken for sequencing was peripheral blood. The receptors derive from a human donor in a cohort sampled during active COVID-19.

The chain has TRBV6-5 and TRBJ1-6; 8 bases fit TRBD1. CDR1 is MNHEY and CDR2 is SVGAGI in the germline V gene. The CDR3 has 13 amino acids. J was trimmed by 7 bases and V by 6 bases; bases with no gene match: 2. CDR3 nucleotides: TGTGCCAGCAGGGACAGGGAGAATTCACCCCTCCACTTT. It yields the protein CASRDRENSPLHF.

The J gene is TRBJ2-7, the V gene TRBV9; 7 bases map to TRBD1. This CDR3 comprises 15 residues. The germline V gene encodes CDR1 SGDLS and CDR2 YYNGEE. The trim removed 2 bases at V and 2 bases at J, leaving 7 bases unmatched. The CDR3 DNA follows: TGTGCCAGCAGCGTGGACCCGGGACAGACCTACGAGCAGTACTTC. Its translation: CASSVDPGQTYEQYF.

The rearrangement links TRBV12-5 to TRBJ2-2, with 7 positions matching TRBD1. The CDR3 extends over 18 amino acids. V lost 1 base to trimming and J lost 0 bases; unmatched junction nucleotides: 8. CDR1 LGHNT and CDR2 FRNRAP come from the germline V gene. The CDR3 sequence: CASGLGQGLPPNTGELFF. CDR3 coding DNA: TGTGCTAGTGGTTTGGGACAGGGATTACCCCCGAACACCGGGGAGCTGTTTTTT.

The J gene is TRBJ1-4, the V gene TRBV4-3; D gene ambiguous. Germline V gene data show CDR1 as LGHNA and CDR2 as YSLEER. CDR3 length equals 15 residues. V was cut by 0 bases and J by 4 bases, with 9 bases left in between. CDR3 in DNA: TGCGCCAGCAGCCAAGAGAGGCAGCTTAATGAAAAACTGTTTTTT. Encoded protein: CASSQERQLNEKLFF.

The chain is built from TRBV5-1 and TRBJ2-3; TRBD2 matches at 8 bases. The CDR3 is 18 residues long. Per germline, CDR1 SGHRS and CDR2 YFSETQ. V dropped 2 bases and J dropped 0; count of bases not matched to a gene: 11. The CDR3 here is CASSLRHTSGSSTDTQYF. The CDR3, as DNA: TGCGCCAGCAGCTTACGACACACGAGCGGGAGTAGCACAGATACGCAGTATTTT.

This sequence joins TRBV15 and TRBJ1-5; tentatively, D is TRBD1 (5 bases). Germline loops: CDR1 LNHNV, CDR2 YYDKDF (reference sequence). This CDR3 is 13 amino acids long. Trimming removed 3 bases at V and 9 bases at J, with 12 bases between. CDR3 residues: CATSRESGGPQHF. The CDR3 DNA is TGTGCCACCAGCAGGGAATCCGGGGGGCCCCAGCATTTT.

The V call is TRBV19, the J call TRBJ1-2; D might be TRBD1 (6 bases). The CDR3 runs to 15 residues. The V end lost 5 bases, the J end lost 4 bases, and 17 bases lay between the germline ends. The germline V gene encodes CDR1 LNHDA and CDR2 SQIVND (reference sequence). CDR3 sequence (DNA): TGTGCCAGTAGTCCGTCTCCGGGACACGGCTATGGCTACACCTTC. This translates into CASSPSPGHGYGYTF.

V is TRBV29-1 and J is TRBJ2-3; 9 bases map to TRBD2. The CDR3 extends over 15 amino acids. Germline assignment: CDR1 SQVTM and CDR2 ANQGSEA. J gave up 2 bases and V 6 bases, and 9 bases lay outside the gene matches. The CDR3 region has the DNA TGCAGCGTGCAGACTAGCGGACTCAACACAGATACGCAGTATTTT. The encoded protein is CSVQTSGLNTDTQYF.

J is TRBJ2-7 and V is TRBV27, with TRBD1 matching 7 bases. The J segment lost 2 bases and the V segment lost 2 bases, leaving 6 bases of the junction unmatched. The CDR3 runs 15 residues. Looked up from germline, CDR1 is MNHEY and CDR2 is SMNVEV (reference sequence). CDR3 coding DNA: TGTGCCAGCAGTTTAGGACAGGCGAAAACCTACGAGCAGTACTTC. Translating it yields CASSLGQAKTYEQYF.

V and J are TRBV19 and TRBJ1-2; the D gene is possibly TRBD1 (6 bases). The CDR3 contains 13 residues. Trimming shortened V by 3 bases and J by 8 bases, and 13 bases separated the two germline ends. CDR1 and CDR2 (germline): LNHDA, SQIVND (reference sequence). Here the CDR3 reads CASSIDRTRGYTF. The CDR3 DNA is TGTGCCAGTAGTATTGACAGGACCCGGGGCTACACCTTC.

The chain has TRBV29-1 and TRBJ1-2, with TRBD1 identical over 7 bases. There are 12 residues in the CDR3. CDR1 is SQVTM and CDR2 is ANQGSEA in the germline V gene. The V and J ends lost 2 bases and 6 bases, in that order; junction bases with no gene match: 3. This chain's CDR3 is CSVERGGHGYTF. The DNA of the CDR3 is TGCAGCGTTGAAAGAGGGGGCCATGGCTACACCTTC.

This CDR3 reads CATSEPPGTGAYNEQFF. The CDR3 coding sequence is TGTGCCACCAGTGAACCACCCGGGACAGGGGCCTACAATGAGCAGTTCTTC. This rearrangement joins TRBV24-1 to TRBJ2-1; TRBD1 matches at 10 bases. CDR1 is KGHDR and CDR2 is SFDVKD in the germline V gene. V shed 4 bases and J 2 bases; nucleotides not matched to a gene: 7. The CDR3 contains 17 residues.